This T cell receptor (beta chain) is from a study of OX40 agonist ivuxolimab in advanced cancers. Study background: Ivuxolimab doses were 0.01, 0.1, 0.3, 1.5, 3 or 10 mg/kg every 2 weeks.

The CDR3 spans 15 residues. V was clipped by 0 bases and J by 5 bases; unmatched bases: 6. The germline CDR1 and CDR2 sequences are LGHNA and YNFKEQ. Autoimmune disease history or systemic immunosuppression led to patients being barred. Samples were taken at baseline and on day 1 of cycles 4 and 7. Profiling relied on immunoSEQ multiplex PCR, and the TCRdb table lists in-frame clones only, not all of them. The data contain about 58,000 clones, 80% to 90% of them singletons. The chain employs TRBV4-2 and TRBJ2-5, with TRBD2 identical over 7 bases. The sample was CD4+ or CD8+ T cells sorted from blood, taken in a trial of the OX40 agonist ivuxolimab. The receptor comes from an adult with an advanced solid tumor such as melanoma, head and neck, liver or kidney cancer. The CDR3 coding sequence is TGTGCCAGCAGCCAAGATGACGGGAGGAGGGAGACCCAGTACTTC. It encodes CASSQDDGRRETQYF.